The next 32 T cell receptor beta chains were all read from a single sample in a study of T cells after yellow fever vaccination. In TCRdb, the 5' RACE reads were re-called with MiXCR into one record per CDR3 protein. The sample includes some 350,000 distinct CDR3 sequences, roughly 4.3% of them seen just once. Sequencing used PBMCs, obtained 5 days after the yellow fever booster vaccination. The receptors were gathered from a young man who received the YFV17D yellow fever vaccine.

The chain is built from TRBV9 and TRBJ2-3; 9 bases align to TRBD1. The V gene's germline CDR1 is SGDLS and CDR2 YYNGEE. This CDR3 region has 16 residues. V shed 2 bases, J shed 0 bases, and the junction held 4 bases outside the gene matches. Here the CDR3 DNA reads TGTGCCAGCAGCGTCCCCGGGACAGGGAGCACAGATACGCAGTATTTT. It specifies CASSVPGTGSTDTQYF.

This sequence joins TRBV7-2 and TRBJ1-2; D might be TRBD1 (5 bases). The CDR3 loop spans 12 amino acids. Trimming took 3 bases from V and 8 from J, leaving 10 bases between them. Germline V lookup: CDR1 SGHTA, CDR2 FQGNSA. The CDR3 sequence is CASSFDWGGYTF. The CDR3 DNA reads as TGTGCCAGCAGCTTTGACTGGGGGGGCTACACCTTC.

This clonotype was seen a handful of times. V is TRBV4-2 and J is TRBJ1-5; D unclear. Deletions cut 0 bases from V and 4 bases from J, with 7 bases between. CDR3 length: 14 residues. Germline loops: CDR1 LGHNA, CDR2 YNFKEQ. Written as DNA, the CDR3 is TGTGCCAGCAGCCAAGACGTGGGGAATCAGCCCCAGCATTTT. Translated: CASSQDVGNQPQHF.

There are a few counts of this clonotype. The chain recombines TRBV11-2 with TRBJ1-1, with D possibly being TRBD1 (5 bases). V dropped 1 base and J dropped 8 bases, with 14 bases sitting between them. The CDR3 runs 14 residues. Per the germline V gene, CDR1 is SGHAT and CDR2 is FQNNGV. Here the CDR3 DNA reads TGTGCCAGCAGCTTAGTAGGAGGGGCCGGAGAAGCTTTCTTT. Protein sequence: CASSLVGGAGEAFF. Combining the CDR3 with reference TRBV11-2 and TRBJ1-1 gives the whole variable domain EAGVAQSPRYKIIEKRQSVAFWCNPISGHATLYWYQQILGQGPKLLIQFQNNGVVDDSQLPKDRFSAERLKGVDSTLKIQPAKLEDSAVYLCASSLVGGAGEAFFGQGTRLTVV.

This clonotype was detected a few times. V usage is TRBV20-1 and J usage is TRBJ1-5, with 11 bases matching TRBD1. V was pared by 3 bases and J by 5 bases, with 6 bases of the junction left unmatched. CDR3 size: 15 residues. Germline CDR1 DFQATT, CDR2 SNEGSKA (reference sequence). CDR3 loop: CSARDRGRGDQPQHF. Written as DNA, the CDR3 is TGCAGTGCTAGGGACAGGGGGCGCGGGGATCAGCCCCAGCATTTT.

The chain has TRBV7-2 and TRBJ2-5, with 9 bases aligning to TRBD1. Germline assignment: CDR1 SGHTA and CDR2 FQGNSA. The CDR3 totals 14 residues. Trimming at V came to 5 bases and at J to 5 bases, leaving 6 bases not matched to a gene. CDR3 sequence: CASSLHRGRETQYF. CDR3 nucleotide sequence: TGTGCCAGCAGCCTTCACAGGGGGCGGGAGACCCAGTACTTC.

This chain connects TRBV4-3 to TRBJ2-4; D might be TRBD1 or TRBD2, each matching 6 bases. Germline assignment: CDR1 LGHNA and CDR2 YSLEER. The V end was cut by 0 bases, the J end by 1 base, with 13 bases between. This CDR3 region has 17 residues. The CDR3 coding sequence is TGCGCCAGCAGCCAAGAACGGGGGCCGGTGGCCAAAAACATTCAGTACTTC. Amino acid sequence: CASSQERGPVAKNIQYF.

The rearrangement links TRBV7-9 to TRBJ2-5, with unresolved D. Germline V CDR1 and CDR2: SEHNR, FQNEAQ (reference sequence). V shed 3 bases and J shed 5 bases, with 7 bases lying between them. The CDR3 is 12 residues long. The CDR3 DNA is TGTGCCAGCAGCTTTGTACGGGAGACCCAGTACTTC. Translation gives CASSFVRETQYF.

There are a few counts of this clonotype. The rearrangement links TRBV24-1 to TRBJ1-1; D gene uncertain. This CDR3 has 13 amino acids. In germline, CDR1 is KGHDR, CDR2 SFDVKD. V shed 11 bases and J shed 3 bases, with 15 bases lying between them. The CDR3 nucleotides read TGTGCCAACTTTAAGTGGCGGGACACTGAAGCTTTCTTT. Encoded protein: CANFKWRDTEAFF.

V is TRBV3-1 and J is TRBJ1-2; D perhaps matches TRBD1 (5 bases). The CDR3 is made up of 15 amino acids. The V end was cut by 4 bases, the J end by 4 bases, with 16 bases between. Germline V gene lookup returns CDR1 LGHDT and CDR2 YNNKEL (reference sequence). The DNA of the CDR3 is TGTGCCAGCAGCCCCTTTTCTCAGGGCAGCTATGGCTACACCTTC. Amino acids: CASSPFSQGSYGYTF.

This clonotype was seen more than once but under ten times. The J gene is TRBJ2-1, the V gene TRBV7-2; 7 bases align to TRBD1. Looked up from germline, CDR1 is SGHTA and CDR2 is FQGNSA. The junction had 7 bases not matched to a gene; V was cut back by 5 bases and J by 3 bases. The CDR3 loop spans 15 amino acids. The CDR3 DNA reads as TGTGCCAGCAGCCCCGCCGGGACAGACTACAATGAGCAGTTCTTC. This translates into CASSPAGTDYNEQFF. Looking up the rest from reference TRBV7-2 and TRBJ2-1 gives the full variable domain: GAGVSQSPSNKVTEKGKDVELRCDPISGHTALYWYRQSLGQGLEFLIYFQGNSAPDKSGLPSDRFSAERTGGSVSTLTIQRTQQEDSAVYLCASSPAGTDYNEQFFGPGTRLTVL.

This clonotype was counted a few times. This sequence joins TRBV7-9 and TRBJ2-3; no clear D. The CDR3 spans 15 residues. Trimming took 2 bases from V and 2 from J, leaving 11 bases between them. Germline lookup yields CDR1 SEHNR and CDR2 FQNEAQ (reference sequence). Here the CDR3 DNA reads TGTGCCAGCAGCTTACGTCGGGCCTACACAGATACGCAGTATTTT. Translation: CASSLRRAYTDTQYF.

This clonotype has a handful of counts. This chain links TRBV6-5 with TRBJ1-1; no firm D call. The length of the CDR3 is 12 residues. Germline loops: CDR1 MNHEY, CDR2 SVGAGI. Trimming took off 2 bases at V and 7 bases at J, with 8 bases between the two ends. The CDR3 sequence is CASSYSGFEAFF. Written as DNA, the CDR3 is TGTGCCAGCAGTTACAGTGGGTTTGAAGCTTTCTTT.

This clonotype turned up a few times. The chain is built from TRBV7-2 and TRBJ2-7, with 9 bases identical to TRBD1. CDR3 length: 13 amino acids. Germline assignment: CDR1 SGHTA and CDR2 FQGNSA. Germline trimming cut 5 bases from V and 6 bases from J; bases unmatched to any gene: 5. In DNA form, the CDR3 reads TGTGCCAGCAGCGCCGGGACAGGGATCGAGCAGTACTTC. Residues: CASSAGTGIEQYF.

This clonotype was counted ten times or more. The gene calls are TRBV9 and TRBJ2-7; D is perhaps TRBD2 (6 bases). V dropped 3 bases and J dropped 0 bases, with 10 bases sitting between them. Looked up from germline, CDR1 is SGDLS and CDR2 is YYNGEE. This CDR3 has 14 residues. This CDR3 reads CASSETSLSYEQYF. The CDR3 DNA follows: TGTGCCAGCAGCGAGACTAGTCTCTCCTACGAGCAGTACTTC.

This clonotype was picked up many times. V and J are TRBV18 and TRBJ2-3; TRBD2 matches at 12 bases. Germline CDR1 and CDR2: KGHSH and LQKENI. The CDR3 loop spans 14 amino acids. Trimming at V came to 4 bases and at J to 5 bases, leaving 1 base not matched to a gene. This CDR3 is CASSQLAGGDTQYF. The CDR3 nucleotides read TGTGCCAGCTCACAACTAGCGGGGGGAGATACGCAGTATTTT.

Notes on this clonotype: A much larger clonotype is one base distant, so this may be a read error. The chain couples TRBV6-4 to TRBJ2-3; 12 bases agree with TRBD1. Germline V CDR1 and CDR2: MRHNA, SNTAGT. The CDR3 covers 15 residues. V lost 2 bases to trimming and J lost 4 bases; unmatched junction nucleotides: 1. The CDR3 protein is CASSDGTGGADTQYF. CDR3 coding DNA: TGTGCCAGCAGTGACGGGACAGGGGGCGCAGATACGCAGTATTTT.

The chain has TRBV5-6 and TRBJ2-7, with 9 bases that match TRBD1. The germline V gene has CDR1 SGHDT and CDR2 YYEEEE. Trimming removed 3 bases from V and 7 bases from J; junction bases left unmatched: 11. The length of the CDR3 is 15 residues. CDR3 sequence (DNA): TGTGCCAGCAGCTCGCCGGGACAGGGAGTTAGGGAGCAGTACGTC. Encoded protein: CASSSPGQGVREQYV.

This clonotype was recorded a few times. CDR3 nucleotide sequence: TGTGCCAGCGGGGCGAATGAGCAGTTCTTC. This translates into CASGANEQFF. The V and J genes are TRBV27 and TRBJ2-1; D might be TRBD1 (5 bases). Between the trimmed V and J ends, which lost 8 bases and 7 bases, there was a span of 6 bases. The germline V gene encodes CDR1 MNHEY and CDR2 SMNVEV (reference sequence). The CDR3 loop spans 10 amino acids.

The rearrangement joins TRBV30 to TRBJ1-3, with a possible D match to TRBD1 (5 bases). Trimming cost V 2 bases and J 3 bases, with 14 bases left between them. This CDR3 comprises 15 residues. Germline V CDR1 and CDR2: GTSNPN, SVGIG (reference sequence). The CDR3: CAWSIGDFLGNTIYF. The CDR3 region has the DNA TGTGCCTGGAGTATCGGGGACTTCCTTGGAAACACCATATATTTT. The whole variable domain, filled in from reference TRBV30 and TRBJ1-3, reads SQTIHQWPATLVQPVGSPLSLECTVEGTSNPNLYWYRQAAGRGLQLLFYSVGIGQISSEVPQNLSASRPQDRQFILSSKKLLLSDSGFYLCAWSIGDFLGNTIYFGEGSWLTVV.

This clonotype was observed many times. This chain joins TRBV27 and TRBJ2-7; perhaps TRBD1 as D (6 bases). Germline CDR1 and CDR2: MNHEY and SMNVEV (reference sequence). This CDR3 region has 15 residues. Trimming removed 6 bases at V and 0 bases at J, with 15 bases between. CDR3 coding DNA: TGTGCCAGCAGGAAACAGGGTAGTCACTCCTACGAGCAGTACTTC. Amino acid sequence: CASRKQGSHSYEQYF.

This clonotype was found a few times. This chain connects TRBV7-2 to TRBJ1-1; D may be TRBD1 (6 bases). Germline CDR1 is SGHTA and CDR2 is FQGNSA. The CDR3 sequence is 13 residues long. Trimming left V 1 base short and J 10 bases short, with 13 bases between. In DNA form, the CDR3 reads TGTGCCAGCAGCTTAGGGGGGGCAAGGGGAGCTTTCTTT. Residues: CASSLGGARGAFF.

The table lists this clonotype with many counts. V and J are TRBV7-2 and TRBJ2-3; D is undetermined. V lost 5 bases, J lost 2 bases, and 5 bases lay in between. The CDR3 runs 12 residues. Per germline, CDR1 SGHTA and CDR2 FQGNSA. The CDR3 bases are TGTGCCAGCAGCCGATACACAGATACGCAGTATTTT. It translates to CASSRYTDTQYF.

The rearrangement joins TRBV7-9 to TRBJ1-3; D gene unclear. The germline gives CDR1 SEHNR, CDR2 FQNEAQ (reference sequence). Trimming stripped 5 bases from V and 6 bases from J, with 17 bases between. The CDR3 loop spans 15 amino acids. The CDR3 loop reads CASSGPRGNTNTIYF. The CDR3 DNA is TGTGCCAGCAGCGGCCCCCGCGGGAATACAAACACCATATATTTT.

This clonotype was counted ten times or more. The chain recombines TRBV5-1 with TRBJ2-2, with 11 bases that match TRBD2. The CDR3 totals 18 residues. The V segment lost 0 bases and the J segment 2 bases; nucleotides outside the gene matches: 6. Germline CDR1 SGHRS, CDR2 YFSETQ. DNA of the CDR3: TGCGCCAGCAGCTTGGCCCCGGGACTAGCGGCAAACACCGGGGAGCTGTTTTTT. Translated, it gives CASSLAPGLAANTGELFF.

V usage is TRBV7-9 and J usage is TRBJ2-5; 7 nucleotides line up with TRBD2. The germline V gene has CDR1 SEHNR and CDR2 FQNEAQ (reference sequence). The CDR3 has 14 amino acids. Trimming cost V 7 bases and J 4 bases; bases outside gene matches: 9. The CDR3 sequence: CASNDLGGRETQYF. In DNA form, the CDR3 reads TGTGCCAGCAACGATCTGGGGGGGAGAGAGACCCAGTACTTC.

The J gene is TRBJ1-1, the V gene TRBV28; D perhaps matches TRBD1 (5 bases). Germline CDR1 reads MDHEN; CDR2 reads SYDVKM. The CDR3 runs to 14 residues. V shed 4 bases and J shed 4 bases, with 13 bases lying between them. The CDR3 bases are TGTGCCAGCAGTTCGGAGGTGGGGGGCACTGAAGCTTTCTTT. Translated: CASSSEVGGTEAFF.

The DNA of the CDR3 is TGTGCCAGCAGAACGGGACAGGGTAAAGGCTACACCTTC. Its protein is CASRTGQGKGYTF. This chain uses TRBV6-5 with TRBJ1-2; TRBD1 matches 9 bases. CDR1 and CDR2 from the germline V gene are MNHEY and SVGAGI. The J segment lost 8 bases and the V segment lost 6 bases, leaving 7 bases of the junction unmatched. This CDR3 has 13 amino acids.

The sample holds many counts of this clonotype. Compared with germline, one end of the junction differs, possibly owing to a read error. V gene TRBV12-3 or TRBV12-4 combines with J gene TRBJ1-2, with 8 nucleotides matching TRBD1. The CDR3 covers 13 residues. The CDR3 nucleotides read TGCGCCAGCAGCTCAGGACAGGGCTATGGCTACACCTTC. Translating it yields CASSSGQGYGYTF.

This clonotype was detected a few times. The chain couples TRBV12-3 or TRBV12-4 to TRBJ1-1; tentative D call: TRBD1 (6 bases). There are 13 residues in the CDR3. Trimming left V 3 bases short and J 8 bases short, with 13 bases between. The CDR3 sequence: CASSFRDTHEAFF. The DNA for the CDR3 is TGTGCCAGCAGTTTTCGGGACACGCACGAAGCTTTCTTT.

The gene calls are TRBV19 and TRBJ1-1; D not resolved. The V gene lost 8 bases and the J gene lost 3 bases, with 19 bases spanning the gap. CDR1 and CDR2 (germline): LNHDA, SQIVND (reference sequence). The CDR3 has 15 residues. CDR3 residues: CASRTRAGADTEAFF. The CDR3 DNA sequence: TGTGCCAGTCGAACGAGGGCGGGTGCAGACACTGAAGCTTTCTTT.

This chain uses TRBV11-2 with TRBJ2-4; D remains ambiguous. The CDR3 is 14 amino acids. The V end lost 2 bases, the J end lost 6 bases, and 11 bases lay between the germline ends. Germline CDR1 is SGHAT and CDR2 is FQNNGV. This chain's CDR3 is CASSLLPETNIQYF. CDR3 DNA sequence: TGTGCCAGCAGCTTACTTCCGGAGACAAACATTCAGTACTTC.